This is a list of T cell receptor beta chains from one sample in a study of post-analysis software for immune sequencing data. TCRdb reprocessed the PCR reads with MiXCR, giving one entry per CDR3 protein. The repertoire consists of about 540,000 distinct CDR3 sequences, with about a third occurring once and the leading ten covering around 6.1%. Sequenced sample: blood. The receptors stem from a girl aged 2-17 years with multiple sclerosis. CDR3s leave out the opening cysteine and the closing phenylalanine or tryptophan. Each record gives: clone size, V gene, J gene, CDR3 protein. Size tells how often a clone was seen (once, few, many) or the class of an expanded clone, and some rows leave it out.

abundance: many
v_gene: TRBV20-1
j_gene: TRBJ1-5
CDR3aa: SAGTDRESSQPQH

abundance: .
v_gene: TRBV10-3
j_gene: TRBJ1-2
CDR3aa: ATWSGLGYT

abundance: .
v_gene: TRBV6-1
j_gene: TRBJ1-1
CDR3aa: AGSARQGAAEAF

abundance: .
v_gene: TRBV9
j_gene: TRBJ2-3
CDR3aa: ASSAQEGDTQY

abundance: many
v_gene: TRBV4-1
j_gene: TRBJ2-3
CDR3aa: ASSQDEGDTDTQY

abundance: .
v_gene: TRBV9
j_gene: TRBJ2-1
CDR3aa: ASSAMQSNEQF

abundance: few
v_gene: TRBV10-1
j_gene: TRBJ2-4
CDR3aa: ASSSDSTYKNIQY

abundance: .
v_gene: TRBV19
j_gene: TRBJ2-1
CDR3aa: ASSPRDFYNEQF

abundance: few
v_gene: TRBV7-9
j_gene: TRBJ2-7
CDR3aa: ASSFLGAGTYEQY

abundance: .
v_gene: TRBV9
j_gene: TRBJ2-3
CDR3aa: ASSARPRSAGVPDTQY

abundance: few
v_gene: TRBV9
j_gene: TRBJ2-3
CDR3aa: ASSVGPAGSTDTQY

abundance: few
v_gene: TRBV6-2/TRBV6-3
j_gene: TRBJ2-1
CDR3aa: ASRPLQSSYNEQF

abundance: few
v_gene: TRBV20-1
j_gene: TRBJ1-5
CDR3aa: SAGRANQPQH

abundance: .
v_gene: TRBV27
j_gene: TRBJ1-2
CDR3aa: ASRADPVHGYT

abundance: .
v_gene: TRBV12-3/TRBV12-4
j_gene: TRBJ1-5
CDR3aa: ASSQGEVQPQH

abundance: .
v_gene: TRBV6-4
j_gene: TRBJ2-3
CDR3aa: AGSSGLAASTDTQY

abundance: .
v_gene: TRBV5-1
j_gene: TRBJ2-5
CDR3aa: ANSPGGTVRETQY

abundance: many
v_gene: TRBV7-3
j_gene: TRBJ2-7
CDR3aa: ASSLLGQGYEQY

abundance: .
v_gene: TRBV14
j_gene: TRBJ2-4
CDR3aa: ASSQDWGGHQY

abundance: .
v_gene: TRBV20-1
j_gene: TRBJ2-3
CDR3aa: SARDVQDTQY

abundance: .
v_gene: TRBV6-6
j_gene: TRBJ2-1
CDR3aa: ASSRAGDSNNEQF

abundance: few
v_gene: TRBV7-2
j_gene: TRBJ2-1
CDR3aa: ASSLLRGARSYNEQF

abundance: .
v_gene: TRBV12-3/TRBV12-4
j_gene: TRBJ1-5
CDR3aa: ASSSHGGGQPQH

abundance: few
v_gene: TRBV20-1
j_gene: TRBJ2-5
CDR3aa: SARDVTSGGGKEETQY